The T cell receptor (beta chain) described here comes from a study of cytomegalovirus exposure and HLA in healthy donors. Study results and limitations: Earlier results showed most TCR beta V segments being productive about 87% or about 30% of the time. HLA allele associations emerged for 16,951 TCR beta sequences in a later analysis, at 0.05 false discovery rate.

There are 16 residues in the CDR3. Germline CDR1 is SGHVS and CDR2 is FQNEAQ. Losses at the gene ends were 7 bases for V and 4 bases for J; bases not matched to a gene: 8. Use of 60 Vbeta and 13 Jbeta primers characterized the PCR. The repertoire was sequenced with immunoSEQ multiplex PCR; TCRdb's copy has only in-frame clones and lacks some. In the table there are fewer than 200,000 clones, about 76% of which are singletons. This clone appeared once. The antigen is undetermined. This receptor was identified in a male donor in good health and CMV-seropositive. The source material was PBMCs. V is TRBV7-8 and J is TRBJ1-4; 11 nucleotides agree with TRBD1. CDR3 bases: TGTGCCAGCATGGGGGACAGGGGGGTACTTAATGAAAAACTGTTTTTT. The encoded protein is CASMGDRGVLNEKLFF. Full variable domain (outside the CDR3, taken from reference TRBV7-8 and TRBJ1-4): GAGVSQSPRYKVAKRGQDVALRCDPISGHVSLFWYQQALGQGPEFLTYFQNEAQLDKSGLPSDRFFAERPEGSVSTLKIQRTQQEDSAVYLCASMGDRGVLNEKLFFGSGTQLSVL.